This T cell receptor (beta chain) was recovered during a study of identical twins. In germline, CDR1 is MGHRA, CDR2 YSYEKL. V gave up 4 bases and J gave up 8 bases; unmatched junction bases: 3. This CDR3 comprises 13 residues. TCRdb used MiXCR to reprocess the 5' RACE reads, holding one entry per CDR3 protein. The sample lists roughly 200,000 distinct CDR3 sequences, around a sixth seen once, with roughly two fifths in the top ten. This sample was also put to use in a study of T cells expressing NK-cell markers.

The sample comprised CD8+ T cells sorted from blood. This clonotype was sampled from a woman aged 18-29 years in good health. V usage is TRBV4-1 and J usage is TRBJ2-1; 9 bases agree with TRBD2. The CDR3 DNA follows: TGCGCCAGCAGCCTAGCGGGAGACGATGAGCAGTTCTTC. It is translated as CASSLAGDDEQFF.